What follows is one TCR beta chain and its context. What it binds is not known. This specimen comes from a study of OX40 agonist ivuxolimab in advanced cancers. Study-wide findings and caveats: Expanded clones were, on average, more numerous among CD8+ T cells than CD4+. The antigens recognized by the expanded peripheral T cells, that is their antigen specificity, were not determined. CD4+ and CD8+ T cells in blood underwent clonal expansion by week 6 at 0.1 to 3.0 mg/kg.

Assay used: immunoSEQ multiplex PCR; TCRdb lists only in-frame clones, some missing. The profile shows roughly 36,000 clones, around three quarters of them singletons. The TCR comes from an adult with an advanced solid tumor such as melanoma, head and neck, liver or kidney cancer. The sequences come from CD4+ or CD8+ T cells sorted from blood, collected in a trial of the OX40 agonist ivuxolimab.

The CDR3 sequence: CASSYGSLYGYTF. As DNA, the CDR3 is TGTGCCAGCAGTTACGGGAGCCTCTATGGCTACACCTTC. The rearrangement links TRBV6-5 to TRBJ1-2; the D is unclear. This CDR3 contains 13 residues. Germline-derived CDR1 and CDR2 are MNHEY and SVGAGI. V was cut by 2 bases and J by 4 bases, with 8 bases left in between.